The rows below give T cell receptor beta chains drawn from one sample of a study of blood T cells in healthy people across ages. In TCRdb, the 5' RACE reads were re-called with MiXCR into one record per CDR3 protein. This table has around 1,500,000 distinct CDR3 sequences, 42% appearing once. The sequenced sample was blood. These TCRs come from a woman under 30 in good health. CDR3s include the opening cysteine and the closing phenylalanine or tryptophan.

V gene | CDR3 protein
TRBV6-5 | CASSYSTPDHNSPLHF
TRBV12-3/TRBV12-4 | CASTSGGGRDYGYTF
TRBV7-2 | CASSSLTSGILKSSYNEQYF
TRBV30 | CAWSVTAYNEQFF
TRBV20-1 | CSAGRTSGKNEQFF
TRBV20-1 | CSARVSLAQSTDTQYF
TRBV29-1 | CSVEGLAGVVHNEQFF
TRBV5-6 | CASSLSAGRVANVLTF
TRBV28 | CASSPSSAYEQFF
TRBV10-3 | CAISGGGLGTGELFF
TRBV12-3/TRBV12-4 | CASSPGPLLIDTQYF
TRBV12-3/TRBV12-4 | CASSHQWTSFGRVTQYF
TRBV6-7 | CASRRTGGWNTEAFF
TRBV10-2 | CASRGLAGGPGEQFF
TRBV5-1 | CASSLVLDVTGDTDTQYF
TRBV20-1 | CSASDSTNGYTF
TRBV2 | CATYLRTGGIRETQYF
TRBV28 | CASAFFPAGANVLTF
TRBV11-2 | CASSPEPAPYEQYF
TRBV7-4 | CAPPGTGVFREQYF
TRBV6-6 | CASSYWGTGTQNEKLFF
TRBV9 | CASSVGDSGERKFF
TRBV6-1 | CASSALWGTQYF
TRBV5-1 | CVSSGDTRGNTGELFF
TRBV5-1 | CASGQGIPTDTQYF
TRBV12-3/TRBV12-4 | CASRTGRGDTQYF
TRBV5-1 | CASRPDNLAPYF
TRBV7-3 | CASSARLAGGPGEQYF
TRBV27 | CASSLVSATDQSYF
TRBV7-2 | CASSSTGLAGGPTQYF
TRBV20-1 | CSALHFIGSLSNEQFF
TRBV28 | CASSLEEEDIRHEQYF
TRBV6-5 | CASSSTLADYNEQYF
TRBV7-8 | CASSLRVPGQGYNEQFF
TRBV6-5 | CASSYSSPGTGTGNEKLFF
TRBV20-1 | CSAWTGPYEQYF
TRBV20-1 | CSAILGDEQFF
TRBV6-1 | CASSDLVGLHEQFF
TRBV3-1 | CASSQEVGSYYGYTF
TRBV2 | CASRGPGLAGWRGEETQYF
TRBV12-3/TRBV12-4 | CASSPVAGGANEQFF
TRBV20-1 | CSASLQEEVYYEQYF
TRBV9 | CASSVSGDLNTEAFF
TRBV29-1 | CSVEGGQGLGKNTEAFF
TRBV28 | CASSTDSLSSPLHF
TRBV2 | CASSEVQYSNQPQHF
TRBV7-9 | CASSPGTYSNQPQHF
TRBV7-9 | CAGNPALAGPSTDTQYF
TRBV20-1 | CSASLREEKLFF
TRBV2 | CASSEFNGGSTEAFF
TRBV7-2 | CASSLADRGRTF
TRBV15 | CAASRGQASYYGYTF
TRBV3-1 | CASSQEGQYDEQFF
TRBV6-1 | CASSEQRGFTDTQYF
TRBV20-1 | CSALRASGSGEQYF